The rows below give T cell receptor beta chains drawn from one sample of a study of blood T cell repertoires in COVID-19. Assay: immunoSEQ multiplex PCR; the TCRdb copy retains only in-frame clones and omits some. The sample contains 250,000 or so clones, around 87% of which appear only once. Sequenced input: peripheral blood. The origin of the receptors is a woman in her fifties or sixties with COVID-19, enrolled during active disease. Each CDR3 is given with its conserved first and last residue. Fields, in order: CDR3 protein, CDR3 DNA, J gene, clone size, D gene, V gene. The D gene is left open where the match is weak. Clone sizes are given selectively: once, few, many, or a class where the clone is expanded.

CDR3aa: CASSYWRTGVLNQPQHF
CDR3nt: TGTGCCAGCAGTTACTGGCGGACAGGGGTACTAAATCAGCCCCAGCATTTT
j_gene: TRBJ1-5
abundance: once
d_gene: TRBD1
v_gene: TRBV6-2/TRBV6-3

CDR3aa: CSASPGQGNTGELFF
CDR3nt: TGCAGTGCTAGTCCGGGACAGGGGAACACCGGGGAGCTGTTTTTT
j_gene: TRBJ2-2
abundance: NA
d_gene: TRBD1
v_gene: TRBV20-1

CDR3aa: CASMTNREETQYF
CDR3nt: TGTGCCAGCATGACCAACAGGGAAGAGACCCAGTACTTC
j_gene: TRBJ2-5
abundance: NA
d_gene: NA
v_gene: TRBV2

CDR3aa: CASSSRQGIETQYF
CDR3nt: TGTGCCAGCAGCTCCCGACAGGGAATAGAGACCCAGTACTTC
j_gene: TRBJ2-5
abundance: NA
d_gene: TRBD1
v_gene: TRBV7-2

CDR3aa: CANVDPGTSATYEQYF
CDR3nt: TGTGCCAATGTGGACCCTGGGACTAGCGCCACCTACGAGCAGTACTTC
j_gene: TRBJ2-7
abundance: NA
d_gene: TRBD2
v_gene: TRBV11-3

CDR3aa: CASSVPGTGEEKLFF
CDR3nt: TGTGCCAGCAGTGTGCCAGGGACAGGCGAAGAAAAACTGTTTTTT
j_gene: TRBJ1-4
abundance: NA
d_gene: TRBD1
v_gene: TRBV2

CDR3aa: CASSSRTGGLTGELFF
CDR3nt: TGTGCCAGTAGTTCCCGGACAGGGGGGCTCACCGGGGAGCTGTTTTTT
j_gene: TRBJ2-2
abundance: once
d_gene: TRBD1
v_gene: TRBV19

CDR3aa: CASSSRGGRGGDTQYF
CDR3nt: TGTGCCAGCAGCTCCAGGGGTGGTAGGGGGGGAGATACGCAGTATTTT
j_gene: TRBJ2-3
abundance: NA
d_gene: NA
v_gene: TRBV7-2

CDR3aa: CAWNRQGAIYEQFF
CDR3nt: TGTGCCTGGAACAGACAGGGGGCCATATATGAGCAGTTCTTC
j_gene: TRBJ2-1
abundance: NA
d_gene: TRBD1
v_gene: TRBV30

CDR3aa: CASSLRGNTEAFF
CDR3nt: TGTGCCAGCAGCTTACGGGGGAACACTGAAGCTTTCTTT
j_gene: TRBJ1-1
abundance: NA
d_gene: NA
v_gene: TRBV5-4

CDR3aa: CASSQGQTNSPLHF
CDR3nt: TGTGCCAGCAGCCAGGGACAGACTAATTCACCCCTCCACTTT
j_gene: TRBJ1-6
abundance: once
d_gene: TRBD1
v_gene: TRBV13

CDR3aa: CATSRDRGSNQPQHF
CDR3nt: TGTGCCACCAGCAGAGATCGGGGGAGCAATCAGCCCCAGCATTTT
j_gene: TRBJ1-5
abundance: NA
d_gene: NA
v_gene: TRBV15

CDR3aa: CATSSGGQFIYEQYF
CDR3nt: TGTGCCACCAGCAGCGGAGGACAGTTTATCTACGAGCAGTACTTC
j_gene: TRBJ2-7
abundance: NA
d_gene: NA
v_gene: TRBV15

CDR3aa: CASSGGGQETQYF
CDR3nt: TGTGCCAGCAGCGGCGGGGGCCAAGAGACCCAGTACTTC
j_gene: TRBJ2-5
abundance: NA
d_gene: TRBD2
v_gene: TRBV12-3/TRBV12-4

CDR3aa: CASSQVGVNTEAFF
CDR3nt: TGTGCCAGCAGCCAAGTAGGGGTGAACACTGAAGCTTTCTTT
j_gene: TRBJ1-1
abundance: NA
d_gene: NA
v_gene: TRBV4-2

CDR3aa: CASSSGQTNTGELFF
CDR3nt: TGTGCCAGCAGCTCCGGACAGACGAACACCGGGGAGCTGTTTTTT
j_gene: TRBJ2-2
abundance: NA
d_gene: NA
v_gene: TRBV7-2

CDR3aa: CASSAGALSSGNTIYF
CDR3nt: TGTGCCAGCAGTGCTGGAGCCCTAAGCTCTGGAAACACCATATATTTT
j_gene: TRBJ1-3
abundance: NA
d_gene: NA
v_gene: TRBV2

CDR3aa: CASSLGLTNTGELFF
CDR3nt: TGTGCCAGCAGCTTGGGACTAACGAACACCGGGGAGCTGTTTTTT
j_gene: TRBJ2-2
abundance: NA
d_gene: NA
v_gene: TRBV5-4

CDR3aa: CASSQDRGTEAFF
CDR3nt: TGCGCCAGCAGCCAAGATCGAGGCACTGAAGCTTTCTTT
j_gene: TRBJ1-1
abundance: NA
d_gene: NA
v_gene: TRBV4-3

CDR3aa: CASSSEMNTEAFF
CDR3nt: TGTGCCAGCAGCTCGGAGATGAACACTGAAGCTTTCTTT
j_gene: TRBJ1-1
abundance: NA
d_gene: NA
v_gene: TRBV7-9

CDR3aa: CASRGTGGFAFF
CDR3nt: TGTGCCAGCAGAGGGACAGGGGGCTTCGCTTTCTTT
j_gene: TRBJ1-1
abundance: NA
d_gene: TRBD1
v_gene: TRBV27

CDR3aa: CASSHSGQGGGYTF
CDR3nt: TGCGCCAGCAGCCACAGTGGACAGGGAGGTGGCTACACCTTC
j_gene: TRBJ1-2
abundance: once
d_gene: TRBD1
v_gene: TRBV4-1

CDR3aa: CATRVAPRGNQPQHF
CDR3nt: TGTGCCACCAGGGTGGCGCCAAGGGGCAATCAGCCCCAGCATTTT
j_gene: TRBJ1-5
abundance: NA
d_gene: NA
v_gene: TRBV19

CDR3aa: CASRSGTGVNEQYF
CDR3nt: TGTGCCAGTAGGAGCGGGACAGGGGTCAACGAGCAGTACTTC
j_gene: TRBJ2-7
abundance: NA
d_gene: TRBD1
v_gene: TRBV19

CDR3aa: CAWSVRGGRPNEKLFF
CDR3nt: TGTGCCTGGAGTGTAAGAGGGGGCAGACCTAATGAAAAACTGTTTTTT
j_gene: TRBJ1-4
abundance: few
d_gene: TRBD1
v_gene: TRBV30

CDR3aa: CASSPTTGGNEKLFF
CDR3nt: TGTGCCAGCAGCCCGACGACAGGTGGGAATGAAAAACTGTTTTTT
j_gene: TRBJ1-4
abundance: few
d_gene: NA
v_gene: TRBV5-4

CDR3aa: CASSLEGHLQFF
CDR3nt: TGTGCCAGCAGCTTAGAAGGACACCTCCAGTTCTTC
j_gene: TRBJ2-1
abundance: NA
d_gene: NA
v_gene: TRBV11-3

CDR3aa: CASSPHGMGGYTF
CDR3nt: TGTGCCAGCAGCCCCCACGGGATGGGTGGCTACACCTTC
j_gene: TRBJ1-2
abundance: NA
d_gene: NA
v_gene: TRBV14

CDR3aa: CASSMSAGRGNEKLFF
CDR3nt: TGTGCCAGTAGTATGTCCGCGGGGAGGGGGAATGAAAAACTGTTTTTT
j_gene: TRBJ1-4
abundance: NA
d_gene: NA
v_gene: TRBV19

CDR3aa: CASSRINSEAFF
CDR3nt: TGTGCCAGCAGTCGTATCAACAGTGAAGCTTTCTTT
j_gene: TRBJ1-1
abundance: NA
d_gene: NA
v_gene: TRBV7-9

CDR3aa: CASSRWGLAGNTDTQYF
CDR3nt: TGTGCCAGCAGCCGCTGGGGACTAGCGGGGAACACAGATACGCAGTATTTT
j_gene: TRBJ2-3
abundance: NA
d_gene: TRBD2
v_gene: TRBV5-4

CDR3aa: CASSSRTSGTYEQYF
CDR3nt: TGTGCCAGCAGCTCAAGGACTAGCGGAACCTACGAGCAGTACTTC
j_gene: TRBJ2-7
abundance: NA
d_gene: TRBD2
v_gene: TRBV7-2

CDR3aa: CASSFSGGQETQYF
CDR3nt: TGTGCCAGCAGCTTTTCAGGGGGCCAAGAGACCCAGTACTTC
j_gene: TRBJ2-5
abundance: NA
d_gene: TRBD1
v_gene: TRBV5-5

CDR3aa: CASSFRGRRVTDTQYF
CDR3nt: TGCGCCAGCAGCTTTAGAGGCCGCAGGGTCACAGATACGCAGTATTTT
j_gene: TRBJ2-3
abundance: NA
d_gene: NA
v_gene: TRBV5-1

CDR3aa: CASSIDTTGGAYGYTF
CDR3nt: TGTGCCAGTAGTATAGACACCACAGGGGGCGCCTATGGCTACACCTTC
j_gene: TRBJ1-2
abundance: NA
d_gene: TRBD1
v_gene: TRBV19

CDR3aa: CASSRTGAGEQFF
CDR3nt: TGTGCCAGCAGCCGGACAGGGGCTGGTGAGCAGTTCTTC
j_gene: TRBJ2-1
abundance: NA
d_gene: TRBD1
v_gene: TRBV6-2/TRBV6-3

CDR3aa: CASSLDSTTQYF
CDR3nt: TGTGCCAGCAGCTTAGACAGTACTACGCAGTATTTT
j_gene: TRBJ2-3
abundance: NA
d_gene: NA
v_gene: TRBV7-3

CDR3aa: CASRGLETRETQYF
CDR3nt: TGTGCCAGCAGAGGACTAGAGACTCGAGAGACCCAGTACTTC
j_gene: TRBJ2-5
abundance: NA
d_gene: TRBD2
v_gene: TRBV11-1

CDR3aa: CASSSRDRGNTEAFF
CDR3nt: TGTGCCAGTAGTTCGCGGGACAGGGGGAACACTGAAGCTTTCTTT
j_gene: TRBJ1-1
abundance: few
d_gene: TRBD1
v_gene: TRBV19

CDR3aa: CASSFGTGAIYEQYF
CDR3nt: TGTGCCAGCAGTTTCGGGACAGGGGCAATCTACGAGCAGTACTTC
j_gene: TRBJ2-7
abundance: few
d_gene: TRBD1
v_gene: TRBV27

CDR3aa: CSARSRGEAFF
CDR3nt: TGCAGTGCTAGGAGCAGGGGTGAAGCTTTCTTT
j_gene: TRBJ1-1
abundance: NA
d_gene: NA
v_gene: TRBV20-1

CDR3aa: CAIRGGGGGDTQYF
CDR3nt: TGTGCCATCAGGGGAGGAGGGGGCGGGGATACGCAGTATTTT
j_gene: TRBJ2-3
abundance: NA
d_gene: NA
v_gene: TRBV10-3

CDR3aa: CASSVEGTGYRTQYF
CDR3nt: TGTGCCAGCAGCGTAGAGGGTACAGGGTACCGGACCCAGTACTTC
j_gene: TRBJ2-5
abundance: NA
d_gene: NA
v_gene: TRBV9

CDR3aa: CASRRGTTSSYEQYF
CDR3nt: TGTGCCAGCAGGAGAGGGACTACCAGCTCCTACGAGCAGTACTTC
j_gene: TRBJ2-7
abundance: NA
d_gene: TRBD2
v_gene: TRBV6-5

CDR3aa: CASSLGLAGQGADTQYF
CDR3nt: TGTGCCAGCAGTTTAGGTTTGGCGGGACAGGGGGCAGATACGCAGTATTTT
j_gene: TRBJ2-3
abundance: NA
d_gene: TRBD1
v_gene: TRBV28

CDR3aa: CASRAATGEGGYTF
CDR3nt: TGCGCCAGCAGGGCAGCGACAGGGGAAGGGGGCTACACCTTC
j_gene: TRBJ1-2
abundance: NA
d_gene: TRBD1
v_gene: TRBV5-1

CDR3aa: CAIRGGENYGYTF
CDR3nt: TGTGCCATCCGGGGGGGGGAGAACTATGGCTACACCTTC
j_gene: TRBJ1-2
abundance: NA
d_gene: NA
v_gene: TRBV10-3

CDR3aa: CASSLVLPSGTTGELFF
CDR3nt: TGTGCCAGCAGCTTGGTATTACCGTCGGGTACTACCGGGGAGCTGTTTTTT
j_gene: TRBJ2-2
abundance: NA
d_gene: NA
v_gene: TRBV5-5